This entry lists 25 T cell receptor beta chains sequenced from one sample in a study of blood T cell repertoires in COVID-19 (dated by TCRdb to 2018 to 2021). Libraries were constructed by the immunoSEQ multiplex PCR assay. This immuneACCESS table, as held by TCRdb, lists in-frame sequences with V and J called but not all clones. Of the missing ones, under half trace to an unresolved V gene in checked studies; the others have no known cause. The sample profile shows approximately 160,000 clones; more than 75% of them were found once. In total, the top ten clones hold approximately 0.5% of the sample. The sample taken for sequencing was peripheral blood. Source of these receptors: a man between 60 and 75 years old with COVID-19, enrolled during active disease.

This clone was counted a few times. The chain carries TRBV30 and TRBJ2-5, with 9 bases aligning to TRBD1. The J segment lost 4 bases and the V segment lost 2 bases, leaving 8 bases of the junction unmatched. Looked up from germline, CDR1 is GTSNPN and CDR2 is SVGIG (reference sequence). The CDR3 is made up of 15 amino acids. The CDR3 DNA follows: TGTGCCTGGAGTCAACCGGGACAGGGTTCAGAGACCCAGTACTTC. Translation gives CAWSQPGQGSETQYF.

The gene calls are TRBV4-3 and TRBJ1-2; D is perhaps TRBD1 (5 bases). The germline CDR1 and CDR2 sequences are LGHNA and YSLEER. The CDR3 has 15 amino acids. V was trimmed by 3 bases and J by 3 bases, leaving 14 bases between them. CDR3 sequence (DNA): TGCGCCAGCAGCCAGACAATACAGGTGCACTATGGCTACACCTTC. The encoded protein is CASSQTIQVHYGYTF.

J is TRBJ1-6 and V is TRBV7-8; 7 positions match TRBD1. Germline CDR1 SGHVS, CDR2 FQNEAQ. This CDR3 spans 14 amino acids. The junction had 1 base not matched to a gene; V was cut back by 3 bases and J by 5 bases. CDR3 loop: CASSFRGDNSPLHF. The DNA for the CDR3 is TGTGCCAGCAGCTTCAGGGGGGATAATTCACCCCTCCACTTT.

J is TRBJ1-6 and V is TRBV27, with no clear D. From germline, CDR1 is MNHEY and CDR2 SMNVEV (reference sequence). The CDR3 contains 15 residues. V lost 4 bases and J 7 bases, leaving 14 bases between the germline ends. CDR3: CASSSRETPNSPLHF. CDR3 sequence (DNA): TGTGCCAGCAGTTCCCGGGAGACGCCAAATTCACCCCTCCACTTT.

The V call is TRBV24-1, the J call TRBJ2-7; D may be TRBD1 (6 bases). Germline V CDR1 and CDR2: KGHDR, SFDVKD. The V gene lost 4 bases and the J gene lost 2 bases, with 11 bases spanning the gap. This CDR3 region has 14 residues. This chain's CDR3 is CATSEQGPPYEQYF. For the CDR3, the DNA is TGTGCCACCAGTGAGCAGGGGCCACCCTACGAGCAGTACTTC.

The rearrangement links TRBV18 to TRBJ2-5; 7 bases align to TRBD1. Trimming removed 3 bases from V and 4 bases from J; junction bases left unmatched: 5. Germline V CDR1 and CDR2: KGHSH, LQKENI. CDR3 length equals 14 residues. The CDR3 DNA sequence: TGTGCCAGCTCACCCGGGACAGCCAGAGAGACCCAGTACTTC. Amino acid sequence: CASSPGTARETQYF.

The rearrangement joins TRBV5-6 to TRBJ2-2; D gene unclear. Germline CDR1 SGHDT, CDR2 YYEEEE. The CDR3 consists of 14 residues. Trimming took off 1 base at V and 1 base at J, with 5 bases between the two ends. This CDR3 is CASSLYGNTGELFF. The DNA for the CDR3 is TGTGCCAGCAGCTTGTACGGGAACACCGGGGAGCTGTTTTTT.

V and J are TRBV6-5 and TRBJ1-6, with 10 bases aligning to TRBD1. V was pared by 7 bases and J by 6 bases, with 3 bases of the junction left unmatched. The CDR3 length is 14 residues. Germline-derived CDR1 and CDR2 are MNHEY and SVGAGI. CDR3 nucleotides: TGTGCCAGCAAGGGACAGGGGATTAATTCACCCCTCCACTTT. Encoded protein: CASKGQGINSPLHF.

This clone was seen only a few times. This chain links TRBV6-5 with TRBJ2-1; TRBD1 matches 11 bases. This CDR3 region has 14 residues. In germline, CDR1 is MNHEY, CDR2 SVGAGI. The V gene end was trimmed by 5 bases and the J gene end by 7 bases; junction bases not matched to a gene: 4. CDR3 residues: CASSTGTGGNEQFF. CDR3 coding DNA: TGTGCCAGCAGTACCGGGACAGGGGGGAATGAGCAGTTCTTC.

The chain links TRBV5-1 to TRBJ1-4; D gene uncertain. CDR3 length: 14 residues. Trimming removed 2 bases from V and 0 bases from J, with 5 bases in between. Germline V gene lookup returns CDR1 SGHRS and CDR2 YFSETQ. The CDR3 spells CASSFLATNEKLFF. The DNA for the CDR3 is TGCGCCAGCAGCTTCCTTGCAACTAATGAAAAACTGTTTTTT.

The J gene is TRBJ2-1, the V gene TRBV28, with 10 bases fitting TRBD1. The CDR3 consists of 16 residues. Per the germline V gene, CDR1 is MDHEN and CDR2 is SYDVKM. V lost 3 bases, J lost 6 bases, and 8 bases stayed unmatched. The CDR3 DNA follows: TGTGCCAGCAGTTTGATTGGGACAGGGGCCCGCAATGAGCAGTTCTTC. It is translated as CASSLIGTGARNEQFF.

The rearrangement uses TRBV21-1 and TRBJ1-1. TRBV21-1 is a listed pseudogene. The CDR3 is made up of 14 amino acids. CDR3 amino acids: CASRGTPGKGEAFF. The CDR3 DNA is TGTGCCAGCCGGGGGACCCCCGGAAAGGGTGAAGCTTTCTTT.

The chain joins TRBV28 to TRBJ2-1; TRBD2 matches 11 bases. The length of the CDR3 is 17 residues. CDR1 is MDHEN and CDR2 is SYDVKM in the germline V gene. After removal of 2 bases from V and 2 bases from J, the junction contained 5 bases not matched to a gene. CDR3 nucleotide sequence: TGTGCCAGCAGTTTAGGGGTAGCGGGAGGGGCCTACAATGAGCAGTTCTTC. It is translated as CASSLGVAGGAYNEQFF.

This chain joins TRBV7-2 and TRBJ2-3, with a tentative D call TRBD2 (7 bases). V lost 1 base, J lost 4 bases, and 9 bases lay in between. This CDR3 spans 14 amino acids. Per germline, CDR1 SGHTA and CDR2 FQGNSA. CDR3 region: CASSLGGGADTQYF. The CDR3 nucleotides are TGTGCCAGCAGCTTAGGGGGGGGCGCAGATACGCAGTATTTT. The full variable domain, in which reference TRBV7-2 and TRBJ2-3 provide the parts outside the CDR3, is GAGVSQSPSNKVTEKGKDVELRCDPISGHTALYWYRQSLGQGLEFLIYFQGNSAPDKSGLPSDRFSAERTGGSVSTLTIQRTQQEDSAVYLCASSLGGGADTQYFGPGTRLTVL.

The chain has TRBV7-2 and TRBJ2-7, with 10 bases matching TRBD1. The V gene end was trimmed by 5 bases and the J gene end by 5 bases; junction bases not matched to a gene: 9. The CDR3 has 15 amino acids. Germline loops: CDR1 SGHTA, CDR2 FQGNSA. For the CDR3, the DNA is TGTGCCAGCAGCCACCCCGGACAGGGGGGAAACGAGCAGTACTTC. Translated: CASSHPGQGGNEQYF.

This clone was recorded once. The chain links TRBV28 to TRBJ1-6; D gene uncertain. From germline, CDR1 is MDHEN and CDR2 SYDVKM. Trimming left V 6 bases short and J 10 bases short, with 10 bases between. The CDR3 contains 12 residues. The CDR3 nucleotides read TGTGCCAGCAGGGGCGTTGGCTCACCCCTCCACTTT. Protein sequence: CASRGVGSPLHF.

The CDR3 DNA follows: TGTGCCAGCAGTGGGCCCGGGCAGCCCCAGCATTTT. Its translation is CASSGPGQPQHF. The chain carries TRBV2 and TRBJ1-5, with D unresolved. Trimming took off 4 bases at V and 7 bases at J, with 8 bases between the two ends. The CDR3 extends over 12 amino acids. CDR1 SNHLY and CDR2 FYNNEI come from the germline V gene.

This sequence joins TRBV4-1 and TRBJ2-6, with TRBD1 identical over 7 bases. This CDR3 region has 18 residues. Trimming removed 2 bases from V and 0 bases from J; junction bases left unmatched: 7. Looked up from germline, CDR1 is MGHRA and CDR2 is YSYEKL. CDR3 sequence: CASSQTGTVSSGANVLTF. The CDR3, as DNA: TGCGCCAGCAGCCAAACCGGGACAGTAAGCTCTGGGGCCAACGTCCTGACTTTC.

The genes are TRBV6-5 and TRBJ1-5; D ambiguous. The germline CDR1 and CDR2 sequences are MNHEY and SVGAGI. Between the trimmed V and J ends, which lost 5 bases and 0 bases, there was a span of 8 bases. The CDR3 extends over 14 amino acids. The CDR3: CASSPSTSNQPQHF. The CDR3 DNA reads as TGTGCCAGCAGTCCCAGTACTAGCAATCAGCCCCAGCATTTT.

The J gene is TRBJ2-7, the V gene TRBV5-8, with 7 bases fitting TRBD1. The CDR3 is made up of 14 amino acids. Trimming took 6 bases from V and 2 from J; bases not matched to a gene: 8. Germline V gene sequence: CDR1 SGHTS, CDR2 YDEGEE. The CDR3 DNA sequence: TGTGCCAGCATCCTCTTGGGACAGACCTACGAGCAGTACTTC. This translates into CASILLGQTYEQYF.

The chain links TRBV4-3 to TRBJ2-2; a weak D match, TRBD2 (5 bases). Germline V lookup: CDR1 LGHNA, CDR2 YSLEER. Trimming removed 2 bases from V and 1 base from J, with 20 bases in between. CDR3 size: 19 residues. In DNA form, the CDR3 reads TGCGCCAGCAGCCAATACGAGGGTTACCCGGTAGAGAACACCGGGGAGCTGTTTTTT. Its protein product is CASSQYEGYPVENTGELFF.

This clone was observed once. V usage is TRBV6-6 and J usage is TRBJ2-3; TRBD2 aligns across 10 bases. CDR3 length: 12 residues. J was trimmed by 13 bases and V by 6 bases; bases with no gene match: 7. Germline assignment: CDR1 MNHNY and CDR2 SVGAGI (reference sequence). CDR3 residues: CASSFSGGPEYF. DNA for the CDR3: TGTGCCAGCAGCTTTAGCGGGGGGCCGGAGTATTTT.

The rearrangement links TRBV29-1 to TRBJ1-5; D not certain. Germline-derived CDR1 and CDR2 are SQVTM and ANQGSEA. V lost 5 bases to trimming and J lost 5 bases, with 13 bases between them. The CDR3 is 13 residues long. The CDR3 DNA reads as TGCAGCGTTAGCGGCGGGAAAGATCAGCCCCAGCATTTT. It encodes CSVSGGKDQPQHF.

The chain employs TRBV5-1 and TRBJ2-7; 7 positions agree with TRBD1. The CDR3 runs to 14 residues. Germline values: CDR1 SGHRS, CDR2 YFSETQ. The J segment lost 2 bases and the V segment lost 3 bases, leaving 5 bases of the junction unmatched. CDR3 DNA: TGCGCCAGCAGCTCTTCCGGGACAGCCTACGAGCAGTACTTC. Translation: CASSSSGTAYEQYF.

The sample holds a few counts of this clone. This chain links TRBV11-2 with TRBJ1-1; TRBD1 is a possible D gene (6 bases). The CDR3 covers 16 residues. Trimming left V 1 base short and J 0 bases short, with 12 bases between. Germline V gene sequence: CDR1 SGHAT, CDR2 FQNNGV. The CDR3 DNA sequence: TGTGCCAGCAGCTTAGCAGGGGAACGAATGAACACTGAAGCTTTCTTT. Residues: CASSLAGERMNTEAFF.